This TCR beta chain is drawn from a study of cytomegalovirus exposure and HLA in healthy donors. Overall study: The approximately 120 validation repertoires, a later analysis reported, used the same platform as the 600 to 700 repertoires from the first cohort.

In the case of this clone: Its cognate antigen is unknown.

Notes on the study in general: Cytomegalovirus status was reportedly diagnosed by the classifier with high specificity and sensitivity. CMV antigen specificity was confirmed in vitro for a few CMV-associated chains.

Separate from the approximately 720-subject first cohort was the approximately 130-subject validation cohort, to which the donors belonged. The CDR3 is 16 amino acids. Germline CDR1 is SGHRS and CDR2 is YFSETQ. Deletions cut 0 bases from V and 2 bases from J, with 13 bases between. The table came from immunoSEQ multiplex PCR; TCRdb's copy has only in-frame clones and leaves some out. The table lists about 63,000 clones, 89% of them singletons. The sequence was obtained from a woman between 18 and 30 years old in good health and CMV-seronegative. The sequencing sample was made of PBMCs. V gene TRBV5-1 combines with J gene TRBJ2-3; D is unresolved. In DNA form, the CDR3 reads TGCGCCAGCAGCTTGGGGTTGGAGTTAATCACAGATACGCAGTATTTT. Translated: CASSLGLELITDTQYF.